The 26 T cell receptor beta chains presented below share a single source sample, sequenced in a study of Ad26.COV2.S vaccination and SARS-CoV-2 variants. Generated by immunoSEQ multiplex PCR, the TCRdb table keeps only in-frame clones and is missing some. The profile shows 400,000 to 500,000 clones, approximately 88% of them singletons. Treatment in this sample: 15 to 20 received Ad26.COV2.S at low or high dose, single or two shots; 5 received placebo; per-sample allocation not given. The investigators took samples on day 63 after the first vaccine or placebo injection. Here the sequenced sample was peripheral blood, taken in a trial of Ad26.COV2.S vaccine versus placebo. These receptor sequences come from a person between 18 and 59 years old who received the Ad26.COV2.S COVID-19 vaccine or a placebo.

The gene calls are TRBV7-9 and TRBJ1-2, with a weak D call TRBD1 (5 bases). The germline V gene has CDR1 SEHNR and CDR2 FQNEAQ (reference sequence). The CDR3 totals 15 residues. V dropped 1 base and J dropped 8 bases, with 17 bases sitting between them. The CDR3 DNA is TGTGCCAGCAGCTTAGGCGCGGGACCACCTGAGGGCTACACCTTC. This gives the protein CASSLGAGPPEGYTF. The whole variable domain, remainder taken from reference TRBV7-9 and TRBJ1-2, is DTGVSQNPRHKITKRGQNVTFRCDPISEHNRLYWYRQTLGQGPEFLTYFQNEAQLEKSRLLSDRFSAERPKGSFSTLEIQRTEQGDSAMYLCASSLGAGPPEGYTFGSGTRLTVV.

The rearrangement joins TRBV28 to TRBJ2-3; 7 bases match TRBD2. V was pared by 9 bases and J by 1 base, with 13 bases of the junction left unmatched. Looked up from germline, CDR1 is MDHEN and CDR2 is SYDVKM. The CDR3 consists of 16 residues. The CDR3 DNA reads as TGTGCCAGTTTGCACCCGCCGGGAGGCGGCACAGATACGCAGTATTTT. It encodes CASLHPPGGGTDTQYF.

This sequence joins TRBV12-3 or TRBV12-4 and TRBJ2-4; 11 bases are a match to TRBD2. V shed 2 bases, J shed 16 bases, and the junction held 7 bases outside the gene matches. CDR3 length: 13 amino acids. The CDR3 DNA sequence: TGTGCCAGCAGTTTATTCCTAGCGGGGGGCTTATACTTC. Amino acid sequence: CASSLFLAGGLYF.

The table lists this clone with a count of one. The chain carries TRBV30 and TRBJ2-3; 7 positions match TRBD2. Germline V gives CDR1 GTSNPN, CDR2 SVGIG (reference sequence). With V trimmed by 5 bases and J by 2 bases, 10 bases remained unmatched. The CDR3 is 15 residues long. The CDR3, as DNA: TGTGCCTGGTTTCCCCGGGGGGTCTTCACAGATACGCAGTATTTT. Protein: CAWFPRGVFTDTQYF.

V is TRBV7-2 and J is TRBJ2-5; D remains unclear. The CDR3 extends over 14 amino acids. Trimming cost V 5 bases and J 2 bases, with 12 bases left between them. Germline V lookup: CDR1 SGHTA, CDR2 FQGNSA. The CDR3 region is CASSEAGFQETQYF. The CDR3 coding sequence is TGTGCCAGCAGCGAAGCCGGCTTTCAAGAGACCCAGTACTTC.

This chain connects TRBV7-3 to TRBJ2-2, with 12 bases aligning to TRBD1. Germline-derived CDR1 and CDR2 are SGHTA and FQGTGA. The CDR3 runs to 17 residues. The trim removed 2 bases at V and 4 bases at J, leaving 5 bases unmatched. The CDR3, as DNA: TGTGCCAGCAGCTTAGGGACAGGGGGCTTTAGCACCGGGGAGCTGTTTTTT. It yields the protein CASSLGTGGFSTGELFF.

There are a few counts of this clone. The chain combines TRBV11-1 with TRBJ2-7; D is uncertain. The CDR3 has 13 residues. Germline CDR1 is SGHAT and CDR2 is FQDESV (reference sequence). The V and J ends lost 3 bases and 1 base respectively, with 7 bases between them. DNA of the CDR3: TGTGCCAGCAGCTTTGGCAGATCCTACGAGCAGTACTTC. This translates into CASSFGRSYEQYF.

This CDR3 reads CASSYTTGGEQYF. The CDR3 DNA reads TGTGCCAGCAGCTATACGACCGGGGGGGAGCAGTACTTC. V gene TRBV7-2 combines with J gene TRBJ2-7; 7 nucleotides agree with TRBD2. V lost 4 bases, J lost 7 bases, and 7 bases stayed unmatched. The CDR3 is made up of 13 amino acids. The germline V gene has CDR1 SGHTA and CDR2 FQGNSA.

The chain uses TRBV6-5 and TRBJ1-4, with D unresolved. CDR1 and CDR2 from the germline V gene are MNHEY and SVGAGI. The V end was cut by 10 bases, the J end by 5 bases, with 14 bases between. The CDR3 length is 13 residues. In nucleotides, the CDR3 is TGTGCCATAGGGTTTTCGGGGAATGAAAAACTGTTTTTT. Its protein product is CAIGFSGNEKLFF.

The chain is built from TRBV4-1 and TRBJ2-1; D might be TRBD1 (6 bases). Germline CDR1 MGHRA, CDR2 YSYEKL. This CDR3 spans 16 amino acids. V dropped 4 bases and J dropped 1 base, with 14 bases sitting between them. The CDR3 DNA reads as TGCGCCAGCAGCCGATCGCGGCAGGGGTCCTACAATGAGCAGTTCTTC. Translation: CASSRSRQGSYNEQFF.

The chain is built from TRBV27 and TRBJ2-7, with D unclear. The V end was cut by 5 bases, the J end by 0 bases, with 14 bases between. Per the germline V gene, CDR1 is MNHEY and CDR2 is SMNVEV (reference sequence). This CDR3 has 15 amino acids. The DNA of the CDR3 is TGTGCCAGCAGTCTCCTGAACAGACGCTCCTACGAGCAGTACTTC. Translated, it gives CASSLLNRRSYEQYF.

V and J are TRBV7-2 and TRBJ1-2; D is uncertain. Germline-derived CDR1 and CDR2 are SGHTA and FQGNSA. The CDR3 spans 12 residues. V lost 2 bases and J 7 bases, leaving 8 bases between the germline ends. The CDR3 region is CASSLFDRGYTF. CDR3 nucleotide sequence: TGTGCCAGCAGCTTATTTGACCGTGGCTACACCTTC.

This clone was counted a single time. This rearrangement joins TRBV4-1 to TRBJ1-6, with 7 bases lining up with TRBD1. Germline V gene lookup returns CDR1 MGHRA and CDR2 YSYEKL. The V and J ends lost 0 bases and 10 bases, in that order; junction bases with no gene match: 9. The CDR3 has 16 amino acids. The CDR3: CASSQDGRDRDSPLHF. DNA for the CDR3: TGCGCCAGCAGCCAAGATGGACGAGACAGGGACTCACCCCTCCACTTT.

This clone was seen a handful of times. The chain carries TRBV7-3 and TRBJ2-1, with D maybe TRBD2 (6 bases). Germline CDR1 and CDR2: SGHTA and FQGTGA. The length of the CDR3 is 14 residues. Trimming stripped 0 bases from V and 9 bases from J, with 12 bases between. This CDR3 is CASSLTPSVGEQFF. CDR3 sequence (DNA): TGTGCCAGCAGCTTAACGCCTAGCGTCGGTGAGCAGTTCTTC.

In regard to this clone: A junction boundary mismatches the germline segment, possibly from a read error. The chain employs TRBV7-2 and TRBJ1-2, with 7 bases aligning to TRBD1. This CDR3 contains 15 residues. Germline V gene lookup returns CDR1 SGHTA and CDR2 FQGNSA. This chain's CDR3 is CASSVAGGVSYGYTF. The CDR3 nucleotides read TGTGCCAGCAGCGTAGCAGGGGGGGTAAGCTATGGCTACACCTTC.

This chain uses TRBV2 with TRBJ2-2, with a possible D match to TRBD1 (6 bases). Trimming shortened V by 3 bases and J by 4 bases, and 12 bases separated the two germline ends. CDR1 and CDR2 (germline): SNHLY, FYNNEI. This CDR3 region has 15 residues. The CDR3 nucleotides read TGTGCCAGCAGTGACTTGGCAGGGGCCACCGGGGAGCTGTTTTTT. Residues: CASSDLAGATGELFF.

The chain uses TRBV12-1 and TRBJ2-1. TRBV12-1 is a recognized pseudogene. The CDR3 has 15 amino acids. CDR3 coding DNA: TGTGCCAGCAGCGTCATGAGGGGCCCCTACAATGAGCAGTTCTTC. This codes for CASSVMRGPYNEQFF.

The table lists this clone with a few counts. V usage is TRBV7-9 and J usage is TRBJ2-7; tentative D call: TRBD1 (6 bases). The CDR3 covers 15 residues. Trimming shortened V by 5 bases and J by 6 bases, and 20 bases separated the two germline ends. Looked up from germline, CDR1 is SEHNR and CDR2 is FQNEAQ (reference sequence). The CDR3 DNA is TGTGCCAGCAGCCCTAGGACAGCCCTCTGGGTCGAGCAGTACTTC. Amino acid sequence: CASSPRTALWVEQYF.

The chain joins TRBV7-3 to TRBJ1-6; TRBD1 matches 10 bases. From germline, CDR1 is SGHTA and CDR2 FQGTGA. V trimming: 2 bases; J trimming: 10 bases; junction bases outside the gene matches: 5. There are 15 residues in the CDR3. CDR3 nucleotides: TGTGCCAGCAGCTTATTGGGACAGGGGAGATCACCCCTCCACTTT. Its protein product is CASSLLGQGRSPLHF.

This chain links TRBV5-1 with TRBJ2-1; 9 bases are shared with TRBD2. This CDR3 contains 16 residues. V was pared by 3 bases and J by 4 bases, with 8 bases of the junction left unmatched. The germline gives CDR1 SGHRS, CDR2 YFSETQ. The DNA for the CDR3 is TGCGCCAGCAGCTCAATAGCGGGGGCGGGATACAATGAGCAGTTCTTC. It is translated as CASSSIAGAGYNEQFF. Complete variable domain (other parts from reference TRBV5-1 and TRBJ2-1): KAGVTQTPRYLIKTRGQQVTLSCSPISGHRSVSWYQQTPGQGLQFLFEYFSETQRNKGNFPGRFSGRQFSNSRSEMNVSTLELGDSALYLCASSSIAGAGYNEQFFGPGTRLTVL.

The chain employs TRBV4-1 and TRBJ2-5; the D gene is possibly TRBD2 (7 bases). Germline lookup yields CDR1 MGHRA and CDR2 YSYEKL. V was shortened by 5 bases and J by 5 bases, with 18 bases between the two germline ends. The CDR3 is 15 amino acids. CDR3 amino acids: CASSSEGGALETQYF. The CDR3 coding sequence is TGCGCCAGCAGCTCCGAAGGGGGGGCCTTGGAGACCCAGTACTTC.

The chain links TRBV6-5 to TRBJ2-7; D not resolved. CDR3 length equals 16 residues. CDR1 is MNHEY and CDR2 is SVGAGI in the germline V gene. V lost 2 bases, J lost 0 bases, and 14 bases lay in between. The CDR3 DNA sequence: TGTGCCAGCAGTTACGCTTACGGCGCTAGCTCCTACGAGCAGTACTTC. Residues: CASSYAYGASSYEQYF.

The chain uses TRBV28 and TRBJ1-6; D is unresolved. The CDR3 extends over 12 amino acids. The germline V gene encodes CDR1 MDHEN and CDR2 SYDVKM. Trimming took off 4 bases at V and 7 bases at J, with 5 bases between the two ends. The CDR3 spells CASSSPNSPLHF. In nucleotides, the CDR3 is TGTGCCAGCAGTTCCCCAAATTCACCCCTCCACTTT.

The genes are TRBV18 and TRBJ2-5; 9 nucleotides align to TRBD1. CDR1 is KGHSH, CDR2 LQKENI, per germline. The CDR3 runs to 16 residues. The J segment lost 4 bases and the V segment lost 0 bases, leaving 6 bases of the junction unmatched. This chain's CDR3 is CASSPPGQGPRETQYF. CDR3 DNA sequence: TGTGCCAGCTCACCACCCGGACAGGGGCCACGAGAGACCCAGTACTTC. Drawing the rest from reference TRBV18 and TRBJ2-5, the complete variable domain is NAGVMQNPRHLVRRRGQEARLRCSPMKGHSHVYWYRQLPEEGLKFMVYLQKENIIDESGMPKERFSAEFPKEGPSILRIQQVVRGDSAAYFCASSPPGQGPRETQYFGPGTRLLVL.

The rearrangement links TRBV4-1 to TRBJ1-2, with a tentative D call TRBD1 (6 bases). The CDR3 loop spans 16 amino acids. Germline V gene lookup returns CDR1 MGHRA and CDR2 YSYEKL. Trimming left V 3 bases short and J 3 bases short, with 17 bases between. CDR3 in amino acids: CASSHVPQGSHYGYTF. The CDR3 nucleotides are TGCGCCAGCAGCCATGTTCCACAGGGTTCTCACTATGGCTACACCTTC.

The rearrangement joins TRBV14 to TRBJ2-2; no definite D call. Germline assignment: CDR1 SGHDN and CDR2 FVKESK. The CDR3 spans 12 residues. Trimming removed 0 bases from V and 5 bases from J, with 1 base in between. CDR3 loop: CASSQDTGELFF. The CDR3 nucleotides are TGTGCCAGCAGCCAAGATACCGGGGAGCTGTTTTTT. The full variable domain, in which reference TRBV14 and TRBJ2-2 provide the parts outside the CDR3, is EAGVTQFPSHSVIEKGQTVTLRCDPISGHDNLYWYRRVMGKEIKFLLHFVKESKQDESGMPNNRFLAERTGGTYSTLKVQPAELEDSGVYFCASSQDTGELFFGEGSRLTVL.